The entry that follows covers one T cell receptor beta chain sequence. This clonotype was picked up a small number of times. The antigen it binds to is not known. No qualities accompany the bases; no much larger clone lies one base away. Trimming takes 10 bases off V and 2 bases off J; junction bases not matched to a gene: 5. Including the terminal cysteine and phenylalanine, the CDR3 comprises 13 residues. The kept DNA is CDR3 alone, 39 bases in frame from the first base. CDR1 and CDR2, looked up from the germline V gene, are SNHLY and FYNNEI. This specimen belongs to a study of identical twins listed by TCRdb under 2016. General notes on the study: To test whether fetal clonotypes persist, the study used deep sequencing on TCR alpha and beta repertoires from monozygotic twins, unrelated adults of various ages, and cord blood. Replicate twin experiments were performed at different times using different library preparation protocols to rule out contamination. What the research found in general, with its limitations: In monozygotic twins, recombination models systematically underestimated out-of-frame TCR alpha sharing, but the models matched the sharing seen between unrelated individuals. In beta out-of-frame sequences, excess twin sharing was weaker, because having fewer shared sequences lowered the signal-to-noise ratio. Abundant cord blood beta clonotypes carried fewer insertions; young adult naive repertoires showed a weaker similar trend, while memory repertoires showed none. Compared with coincidental sharing between unrelated individuals, out-of-frame TCR alpha sequences shared between twins showed an excess of sequences with low generation probability. Zero-insertion analyses could be partly confounded by invariant T cells such as MAIT and iNKT, though diverse VJ usage argued against such confounding for most clonotypes. Because the same donors could not be followed over many years, the conclusions relied on cross-sectional statistical analysis.

Receptor libraries were prepared by 5' RACE. Reads for this sample came from an Illumina HiSeq 2000. Template switching added a universal primer binding site, and the final cDNA carried a unique molecular identifier that allowed TCR cDNA molecules to be counted accurately. Specific primers in the conserved constant-segment region were used to synthesize first-strand cDNA for TCR alpha and beta chains. To control for contamination, every cDNA library carried two barcodes: a SMART-Mk sample barcode plus Illumina barcodes. TruSeq adapter sequences along with Illumina sample barcodes were introduced in two successive PCR steps. The Illumina HiSeq platform was used with custom primers to sequence TCR alpha and beta cDNA libraries. For the original study's pipeline: MiGEC was used to process raw reads and extract unique molecular identifiers, and MiXCR was used to find CDR3 positions. Recombination models were inferred per individual with the repgenHMM and IGoR tools using an EM algorithm. The tcR package in R was used for shared clonotype analysis, with sharing normalized by the product of cloneset sizes. To study raw recombination without the effects of thymic and clonal selection, out-of-frame nonproductive sequences were analyzed. TCRdb ran its own pipeline on the public reads, namely fastp trimming at Q25 and MiXCR clone calling, and kept in-frame beta chains. Duplicate CDR3 protein sequences are folded into a single record with the most common DNA and genes. The V and J calls, along with clone size, are taken from TCRdb and not from the paper's own processing. The table for this sample lists about 700,000 distinct CDR3 sequences; 8.6% of them were counted only once. The ten largest clones represent around 0.98% of the sample.

Every donor in the study was a healthy Caucasian. The twin cohort comprised three pairs of female monozygotic twins, all aged about 18 to 30 years. The RNA used for TCR libraries was isolated from peripheral blood mononuclear cells. These same records also appear under a second study, on yellow fever vaccine responses in identical twins. The second source states: The authors reported that the T cell response to vaccination in identical twins appeared partly convergent and partly personalized. Focusing on identical twins, the study followed the T cell clones that responded to the vaccine, and did so with precision.

The material sequenced was PBMCs. Rearrangement joined TRBV2 to TRBJ2-7; a stretch of 10 junction bases matches TRBD1. The sequence was obtained from a woman aged 18-29 years in good health. This receptor has the CDR3 CATHGQGAYEQYF. The DNA reads as follows: TGTGCCACCCACGGACAGGGGGCCTACGAGCAGTACTTC.